This TCR beta chain was found in a study of blood T cells in healthy people across ages. Study observations and caveats: Estimates of diversity drawn from one million T cells were considered underestimates.

This CDR3 spans 15 amino acids. Germline-derived CDR1 and CDR2 are SGHTA and FQGNSA. V was clipped by 6 bases and J by 2 bases, with 17 bases between them. Sample-barcoded 5' priming and a J-beta primer mix drove a second PCR of 7 to 11 cycles. Every single cDNA molecule received a tag from a template-switch adaptor with 12 random nucleotides. In TCRdb, the 5' RACE reads were re-called with MiXCR into one record per CDR3 protein. This repertoire shows over 600,000 distinct CDR3 sequences, around 43% found once; its top ten account for 25% to 35%. A word on this clonotype: Its specificity is not known.

Specimen: blood. The receptor was isolated from a man of 80 years or more in good health. The chain links TRBV7-2 to TRBJ2-7, with D possibly matching TRBD1 (5 bases). DNA for the CDR3: TGTGCCAGCAGTGGCCGGACAAGGAGCCCCTACGAGCAGTACTTC. Translation: CASSGRTRSPYEQYF.